The 20 T cell receptor beta chains given below trace back to one sample, sequenced in a study of shared clonotypes between healthy human individuals (dated by TCRdb to 2019 to 2021). Receptor libraries were prepared by the immunoSEQ multiplex PCR assay. Here the immuneACCESS table is served through TCRdb, limited to in-frame sequences with V and J called. Missing clones are a known gap in these copies; in checked studies unresolved V genes cover under half, and the rest lacks a known reason. For this sample there are over 400,000 clones; 78% appear just once. The ten top clones hold approximately 12% of the sample. Sequencing was done on a sample of PBMCs. The receptors derive from a woman between 40 and 55 years old in good health. Some clones in this sample may be carry-over from other donors' samples.

This clone showed up just once. The chain couples TRBV4-1 to TRBJ2-7; a possible D gene is TRBD1 (5 bases). The CDR3 sequence is 13 residues long. V was clipped by 4 bases and J by 2 bases, with 9 bases between them. Germline CDR1 reads MGHRA; CDR2 reads YSYEKL. CDR3: CASSRQGTYEQYF. CDR3 nucleotides: TGCGCCAGCAGCCGGCAGGGAACCTACGAGCAGTACTTC.

As to this clone: Different DNA sequences within this sample yield the same CDR3. The chain couples TRBV6-5 to TRBJ2-1, with a tentative D call TRBD2 (6 bases). V was pared by 2 bases and J by 10 bases, with 6 bases between. CDR3 length: 11 residues. CDR1 and CDR2 from the germline V gene are MNHEY and SVGAGI. As DNA, the CDR3 is TGTGCCAGCAGTTACGGGGGGGAGCAGTTCTTC. Its translation: CASSYGGEQFF.

The V and J genes are TRBV5-1 and TRBJ1-2; the D is unclear. The CDR3 runs 13 residues. Germline V gene lookup returns CDR1 SGHRS and CDR2 YFSETQ. V gave up 4 bases and J gave up 2 bases, with 9 bases separating them. The CDR3 sequence: CASSAGRNYGYTF. The CDR3, as DNA: TGCGCCAGCAGCGCCGGACGGAACTATGGCTACACCTTC.

The V call is TRBV19, the J call TRBJ2-3; 8 positions match TRBD1. The germline V gene has CDR1 LNHDA and CDR2 SQIVND (reference sequence). The CDR3 totals 14 residues. The trim removed 7 bases at V and 3 bases at J, leaving 6 bases unmatched. CDR3 nucleotide sequence: TGTGCCAGTACCCAGCAGGGGGCGACAGATACGCAGTATTTT. Protein product: CASTQQGATDTQYF.

The chain recombines TRBV4-1 with TRBJ1-1, with D possibly matching TRBD1 (6 bases). The CDR3 sequence is 13 residues long. Per the germline V gene, CDR1 is MGHRA and CDR2 is YSYEKL. Trimming took 4 bases from V and 11 from J, leaving 17 bases between them. The CDR3 DNA reads TGCGCCAGCAGCCCACAAAGGACAGTTGGGGCTTTCTTT. Encoded protein: CASSPQRTVGAFF.

The gene calls are TRBV6-5 and TRBJ2-3; D ambiguous. The germline V gene encodes CDR1 MNHEY and CDR2 SVGAGI. The germline V and J ends were trimmed by 4 bases and 5 bases, with 10 bases remaining between them. This CDR3 contains 13 residues. The CDR3 protein is CASSLPRGDTQYF. The CDR3 coding sequence is TGTGCCAGCAGTTTGCCCCGAGGAGATACGCAGTATTTT.

This chain uses TRBV28 with TRBJ2-7; 7 nucleotides align to TRBD1. The CDR3 is made up of 16 amino acids. The V gene end was trimmed by 4 bases and the J gene end by 2 bases; junction bases not matched to a gene: 11. Germline CDR1 reads MDHEN; CDR2 reads SYDVKM. The CDR3 here is CASSSPTRGTAYEQYF. In DNA, the CDR3 is TGTGCCAGCAGTTCCCCTACCCGAGGGACAGCCTACGAGCAGTACTTC.

The genes are TRBV6-5 and TRBJ2-5; D possibly corresponds to TRBD2 (6 bases). CDR3 length equals 13 residues. V shed 7 bases and J shed 4 bases, with 13 bases lying between them. Looked up from germline, CDR1 is MNHEY and CDR2 is SVGAGI. CDR3 residues: CASTPPGVETQYF. The CDR3, as DNA: TGTGCCAGCACGCCGCCGGGAGTAGAGACCCAGTACTTC.

The V and J genes are TRBV4-2 and TRBJ2-5; no reliable D call. V shed 0 bases and J shed 2 bases, with 7 bases lying between them. Germline V gene lookup returns CDR1 LGHNA and CDR2 YNFKEQ. The CDR3 loop spans 14 amino acids. The CDR3 DNA is TGTGCCAGCAGCCAAGATTTTGTACAAGAGACCCAGTACTTC. It translates to CASSQDFVQETQYF.

The V gene is TRBV28, the J gene TRBJ2-7; 9 bases are shared with TRBD1. The CDR3 sequence is 15 residues long. V lost 4 bases and J lost 2; bases outside the gene matches: 6. Germline V gene sequence: CDR1 MDHEN, CDR2 SYDVKM. CDR3 sequence: CASSSRQGGAYEQYF. CDR3 coding DNA: TGTGCCAGCAGTTCCCGACAGGGGGGAGCCTACGAGCAGTACTTC.

The chain is built from TRBV29-1 and TRBJ2-7, with TRBD2 as a possible D gene (7 bases). V lost 7 bases and J lost 0, with 16 bases in between. This CDR3 spans 14 amino acids. Germline CDR1 and CDR2: SQVTM and ANQGSEA. The DNA for the CDR3 is TGCAGCGCCAAAGGGGGGACTAACTCCTACGAGCAGTACTTC. Translation gives CSAKGGTNSYEQYF.

The chain uses TRBV28 and TRBJ2-7; 9 nucleotides align to TRBD1. The CDR3 is 14 amino acids. Germline loops: CDR1 MDHEN, CDR2 SYDVKM. Losses at the gene ends were 7 bases for V and 7 bases for J; bases not matched to a gene: 11. This CDR3 reads CASTIGTGLEEQYF. The CDR3 nucleotides are TGTGCCAGCACAATCGGGACAGGGTTAGAAGAGCAGTACTTC.

The CDR3 sequence is CASSIDWGSSYNEQFF. As DNA, the CDR3 is TGTGCCAGTAGTATAGATTGGGGGAGCTCCTACAATGAGCAGTTCTTC. V and J are TRBV19 and TRBJ2-1; perhaps D is TRBD1 or TRBD2 (5 bases each). Trimming pared 0 bases from V and 0 bases from J, leaving 9 bases between. CDR3 length: 16 amino acids. In germline, CDR1 is LNHDA, CDR2 SQIVND (reference sequence).

This clone was detected many times. This chain connects TRBV6-5 to TRBJ2-1; the D is unclear. The CDR3 consists of 15 residues. Germline V CDR1 and CDR2: MNHEY, SVGAGI. V was trimmed by 0 bases and J by 4 bases, leaving 10 bases between them. The CDR3 is CASSYSFARYNEQFF. For the CDR3, the DNA is TGTGCCAGCAGTTACTCGTTTGCTAGATACAATGAGCAGTTCTTC.

Regarding this clone: One base separates it from a far larger clone, so it is likely a read error. V and J are TRBV27 and TRBJ1-1; D is uncertain. The CDR3 loop spans 13 amino acids. Trimming stripped 4 bases from V and 8 bases from J, with 14 bases between. Germline V gene sequence: CDR1 MNHEY, CDR2 SMNVEV (reference sequence). The CDR3 region is CASSSWGSREAFF. The CDR3 nucleotides read TGTGCCAGCAGTTCATGGGGATCCAGGGAAGCTTTCTTT.

The CDR3, as DNA: TGTGCCACACGAGAGAGGGGTCCCACCTACGAGCAGTACTTC. This encodes CATRERGPTYEQYF. The chain joins TRBV27 to TRBJ2-5; D may correspond to TRBD1 or TRBD2 (5 bases each). The J call may be wrong; the DNA end is better matched by TRBJ2-7. The CDR3 spans 14 residues. Germline CDR1 reads MNHEY; CDR2 reads SMNVEV (reference sequence).

V is TRBV2 and J is TRBJ2-7; 8 nucleotides agree with TRBD1. Germline lookup yields CDR1 SNHLY and CDR2 FYNNEI. V trimming: 6 bases; J trimming: 4 bases; junction bases outside the gene matches: 11. The CDR3 sequence is 15 residues long. The DNA of the CDR3 is TGTGCCAGCAGGCACACTACTCAGGGGGCTTACGAGCAGTACTTC. Translation gives CASRHTTQGAYEQYF.

The V and J genes are TRBV5-1 and TRBJ2-4; D is undetermined. CDR1 and CDR2 from the germline V gene are SGHRS and YFSETQ. V was trimmed by 0 bases and J by 8 bases, leaving 12 bases between them. The CDR3 spans 14 residues. The CDR3 loop is CASSLAYTSYIQYF. In DNA form, the CDR3 reads TGCGCCAGCAGCTTGGCCTACACGTCCTACATTCAGTACTTC.

The V and J genes are TRBV4-2 and TRBJ1-1, with D possibly being TRBD1 (5 bases). The germline V and J ends were trimmed by 0 bases and 2 bases, with 16 bases remaining between them. This CDR3 comprises 17 residues. Germline CDR1 and CDR2: LGHNA and YNFKEQ. Here the CDR3 DNA reads TGTGCCAGCAGCCAAGAAAGAACAGGAGGAGGAAACACTGAAGCTTTCTTT. It translates to CASSQERTGGGNTEAFF.

This clone has more than one count but fewer than ten. This chain connects TRBV6-1 to TRBJ1-5, with 8 bases identical to TRBD1. After removal of 1 base from V and 0 bases from J, the junction contained 2 bases not matched to a gene. CDR3 length: 16 residues. Germline CDR1 reads MNHNS; CDR2 reads SASEGT. The CDR3 bases are TGTGCCAGCAGTGAAGGGACAGGGTATAGCAATCAGCCCCAGCATTTT. It encodes CASSEGTGYSNQPQHF.